This entry describes one TCR beta chain. This receptor's antigen is unknown. No much larger clonotype is one base removed from it; base qualities were not supplied. CDR1 and CDR2, per the germline V gene, are SGDLS and YYNGEE. The germline V end is reduced by 4 bases and the J end by 3 bases; junction bases left unmatched: 11. Reading from cysteine to phenylalanine, the CDR3 counts 17 amino acids. The sequence is cut down to CDR3 DNA, 51 bases in frame from base 1. The data were obtained in a study of blood T cell repertoires in COVID-19 (TCRdb year 2020). Context from the whole study: Collaborator samples came from the United States, Italy and Spain and covered acute and convalescent phases of COVID-19. Nearly every sample came with metadata listing a de-identified subject ID, COVID-19 status, age in years and sex. The material from the prospective study consisted of cDNA or gDNA derived from T cells, B-cell-depleted T cells, or PBMCs. The repertoires were released in a freely available public database intended as a resource for research on the immune response to SARS-CoV-2. The samples were drawn from two sources: the first 160 participants of the ongoing ImmuneRACE study, and 1,254 subjects contributed by 6 global collaborators. HLA class I and class II types, where available, came from metadata supplied by the sample provider rather than from assay-based typing. The dataset comprised deeply sampled blood TCRbeta repertoires from subjects exposed to, actively infected with, or recovered from COVID-19.

Each collaborating institution followed its own protocols to collect whole blood in K2EDTA tubes. For TCRbeta analysis, collaborators shipped samples as frozen whole blood, isolated PBMCs, or DNA extracted from either of those sample types. TCRbeta CDR3 regions were amplified from genomic DNA by means of the immunoSEQ Assay, a bias-controlled multiplex PCR. In the authors' own workflow: The number of nucleated cells in each sample was estimated from the amplification of reference gene primers within the assay. Sequence reads were collapsed and filtered to measure the absolute abundance of every unique TCRbeta CDR3 rearrangement. For each sample, productive Simpson clonality was calculated as the square root of Simpson's diversity index over productive rearrangements. The source is immuneACCESS, and TCRdb retained only in-frame sequences with V and J called. Part of the clones is not carried over; for the studies checked, unresolved V genes explain less than half of this, and the remainder is unexplained. The V and J calls and clone size come from that table; D and trimming were worked out from the DNA. The sample has about 190,000 clones on record, 80% to 90% of them singletons. Around 1.2% of the sample rests with the top ten.

Results the study describes overall, beyond this receptor: The amount of clinical and demographic metadata varied by source and participant and was provided uncurated.

This TCR was recovered from a man aged 30 to 39 with acute or convalescent COVID-19. The specimen was peripheral blood. The V and J segments used are TRBV9 and TRBJ2-2; 8 central bases correspond to TRBD2. The base sequence is TGTGCCAGCAGCACAGGGCCTCCGGGGGGGTACACCGGGGAGCTGTTTTTT. The resulting protein is CASSTGPPGGYTGELFF.